Included here is one T cell receptor (delta chain) sequence, with context. TCRdb re-processed the reads via CATT. The top ten hold 3.5% to 4% of the sample, which has 8,500 to 14,000 delta-chain clones, 8.5% to 9% seen once. This entry comes from a study of gamma-delta chains in newborns, infants, children. Whole-study context: Polyclonal expansion of innate γδ T cells after birth follows microbial exposure.

Sequenced material: blood. The receptor comes from a child who was a newborn, infant or young child, either healthy, febrile or measles-vaccinated (not recorded which).

For the CDR3, the DNA is TGTGCCTGTGACACTATCTTACTGGGGGACTCGGACACCGATAAACTCATCTTT. Translating gives CACDTILLGDSDTDKLIF. The chain is built from TRDV2 and TRDJ1, with TRDD3 matching over 9 bases. Germline assignment: CDR1 GEAIGNYY and CDR2 EKD. The CDR3 extends over 18 amino acids. Losses at the gene ends were 1 base for V and 0 bases for J; bases not matched to a gene: 11.